The 25 T cell receptor beta chains listed next were all sequenced from one sample in a study of cytomegalovirus exposure and HLA in healthy donors. Vbeta (60) and Jbeta (13) primers were used in the PCR. TCRdb keeps only in-frame clones here, not all; method: immunoSEQ multiplex PCR. The table has roughly 160,000 clones, roughly 80% seen once. The sequenced sample was PBMCs. The source is a woman in her 40s in good health and CMV-seropositive.

This clone was observed once. This chain uses TRBV6-5 with TRBJ1-1; 8 bases are shared with TRBD1. This CDR3 spans 14 amino acids. V lost 6 bases, J lost 3 bases, and 6 bases stayed unmatched. Per germline, CDR1 MNHEY and CDR2 SVGAGI. The CDR3 coding sequence is TGTGCCAGCAGACGACAGGGGCAGGACACTGAAGCTTTCTTT. This translates into CASRRQGQDTEAFF.

The chain uses TRBV5-1 and TRBJ1-1; perhaps TRBD1 as D (6 bases). The CDR3 is made up of 13 amino acids. V was clipped by 4 bases and J by 1 base, with 8 bases between them. Germline loops: CDR1 SGHRS, CDR2 YFSETQ. Here the CDR3 reads CASSRDKNTEAFF. DNA for the CDR3: TGCGCCAGCAGCCGGGACAAGAACACTGAAGCTTTCTTT.

Note on this clone: One end of the junction fails to match germline, which may point to a read error. The rearrangement links TRBV7-7 to TRBJ2-6; D possibly corresponds to TRBD2 (6 bases). The CDR3 has 17 amino acids. Looked up from germline, CDR1 is SSHAT and CDR2 is FNYEAQ (reference sequence). The CDR3 reads CASSLAPGGAGANVLTF. The CDR3 region has the DNA TGTGCTAGCAGCTTAGCCCCCGGGGGAGCTGGGGCCAACGTCCTGACTTTC.

The rearrangement links TRBV19 to TRBJ2-1, with 16 nucleotides matching TRBD2. J was trimmed by 7 bases and V by 3 bases; bases with no gene match: 9. In germline, CDR1 is LNHDA, CDR2 SQIVND (reference sequence). There are 18 residues in the CDR3. The CDR3: CASSIVGTSGRGYNEQFF. For the CDR3, the DNA is TGTGCCAGTAGTATTGTCGGGACTAGCGGGAGGGGATATAATGAGCAGTTCTTC.

The rearrangement uses TRBV10-3 and TRBJ2-7; TRBD2 matches 8 bases. The CDR3 has 15 amino acids. Trimming cost V 3 bases and J 0 bases; bases outside gene matches: 4. Looked up from germline, CDR1 is ENHRY and CDR2 is SYGVKD. The CDR3 DNA reads TGTGCCATCAGTGAACCCGGGACTAGCTCCTACGAGCAGTACTTC. Amino acid sequence: CAISEPGTSSYEQYF.

Details on this clone: The same CDR3 arises from other DNA sequences in this sample as well. The chain employs TRBV5-1 and TRBJ2-3, with 11 bases identical to TRBD2. The CDR3 length is 16 residues. Germline V gene lookup returns CDR1 SGHRS and CDR2 YFSETQ. V was clipped by 0 bases and J by 3 bases; unmatched bases: 3. This CDR3 is CASSLGLAGRTDTQYF. CDR3 sequence (DNA): TGCGCCAGCAGCTTGGGACTAGCGGGAAGGACAGATACGCAGTATTTT.

This clone was seen a single time. The rearrangement joins TRBV7-9 to TRBJ1-2, with no clear D. The CDR3 has 16 residues. Germline CDR1 is SEHNR and CDR2 is FQNEAQ (reference sequence). V was shortened by 1 base and J by 2 bases, with 14 bases between the two germline ends. The CDR3 here is CASSLGLMEGNYGYTF. The CDR3, as DNA: TGTGCCAGCAGCTTAGGCCTGATGGAGGGAAACTATGGCTACACCTTC.

This chain joins TRBV28 and TRBJ2-4; 8 nucleotides agree with TRBD1. This CDR3 comprises 15 residues. CDR1 MDHEN and CDR2 SYDVKM come from the germline V gene. V was pared by 3 bases and J by 6 bases, with 7 bases of the junction left unmatched. CDR3: CASSLPSGQGNIQYF. The CDR3 bases are TGTGCCAGCAGTTTGCCATCAGGACAGGGAAACATTCAGTACTTC.

This chain joins TRBV21-1 and TRBJ2-1; the table's D gene call, TRBD1, was not cross checked with the DNA. TRBV21-1 is marked as a pseudogene. This CDR3 is built from 15 residues. CDR3: CASSKLWYREDEQFF. CDR3 nucleotide sequence: TGTGCCAGCAGCAAACTTTGGTACAGGGAAGATGAGCAGTTCTTC.

Points on this clone: An end of the junction does not agree with germline; a read error may underlie this. The rearrangement uses TRBV7-7 and TRBJ2-1, with 7 bases matching TRBD2. From germline, CDR1 is SSHAT and CDR2 FNYEAQ (reference sequence). The CDR3 loop spans 13 amino acids. CDR3 nucleotide sequence: TGTGCTAGCAGCTCAGTGAGTAGCGGGGAGCAGTTCTTC. This encodes CASSSVSSGEQFF.

This clone was counted once. The chain uses TRBV28 and TRBJ2-3, with a possible D match to TRBD1 (5 bases). The germline V gene has CDR1 MDHEN and CDR2 SYDVKM. Trimming took off 3 bases at V and 6 bases at J, with 16 bases between the two ends. The CDR3 has 15 residues. CDR3 loop: CASSLVRVGADTQYF. CDR3 nucleotides: TGTGCCAGCAGTTTGGTTAGGGTTGGGGCCGATACGCAGTATTTT.

The gene calls are TRBV5-1 and TRBJ2-5; TRBD2 is a possible D gene (5 bases). Trimming pared 4 bases from V and 5 bases from J, leaving 15 bases between. The V gene's germline CDR1 is SGHRS and CDR2 YFSETQ. The CDR3 is 14 residues long. The CDR3 nucleotides read TGCGCCAGCAGCATAGCCGGGGTCTCGGAGACCCAGTACTTC. It codes for CASSIAGVSETQYF.

This chain joins TRBV11-2 and TRBJ1-3; D is perhaps TRBD1 (5 bases). The germline CDR1 and CDR2 sequences are SGHAT and FQNNGV. There are 15 residues in the CDR3. Trimming removed 5 bases at V and 2 bases at J, with 13 bases between. The CDR3 protein is CASSQGIYAGNTIYF. CDR3 DNA sequence: TGTGCCAGCAGCCAGGGAATCTACGCTGGAAACACCATATATTTT.

This clone occurred once. CDR3 sequence reads: CASSFGTGADTQYF. In nucleotides, the CDR3 is TGTGCCAGCAGTTTTGGGACAGGGGCAGATACGCAGTATTTT. The chain recombines TRBV11-2 with TRBJ2-3, with 10 bases lining up with TRBD1. Germline V gene data show CDR1 as SGHAT and CDR2 as FQNNGV. The CDR3 spans 14 residues. Trimming cost V 6 bases and J 4 bases; bases outside gene matches: 4. Full variable domain (remainder filled in from reference TRBV11-2 and TRBJ2-3): EAGVAQSPRYKIIEKRQSVAFWCNPISGHATLYWYQQILGQGPKLLIQFQNNGVVDDSQLPKDRFSAERLKGVDSTLKIQPAKLEDSAVYLCASSFGTGADTQYFGPGTRLTVL.

CDR3 DNA: TGTGCCAGCAGCCCCTCGGGGGGCCCCTACGAGCAGTACTTC. Its protein is CASSPSGGPYEQYF. V is TRBV11-2 and J is TRBJ2-7; possible D gene TRBD2, 7 bases. The CDR3 runs to 14 residues. The germline CDR1 and CDR2 sequences are SGHAT and FQNNGV. Trimming stripped 5 bases from V and 2 bases from J, with 13 bases between.

V usage is TRBV7-9 and J usage is TRBJ1-1; TRBD1 is a possible D gene (5 bases). The V and J ends lost 8 bases and 3 bases respectively, with 16 bases between them. The CDR3 runs 14 residues. CDR1 SEHNR and CDR2 FQNEAQ come from the germline V gene (reference sequence). The CDR3: CASHLQGPHTEAFF. In DNA form, the CDR3 reads TGTGCCAGCCACCTTCAGGGCCCTCACACTGAAGCTTTCTTT. Supplemented by reference TRBV7-9 and TRBJ1-1, the full variable domain reads DTGVSQNPRHKITKRGQNVTFRCDPISEHNRLYWYRQTLGQGPEFLTYFQNEAQLEKSRLLSDRFSAERPKGSFSTLEIQRTEQGDSAMYLCASHLQGPHTEAFFGQGTRLTVV.

The chain joins TRBV27 to TRBJ1-5; a weak D match, TRBD1 (6 bases). Trimming took 5 bases from V and 5 from J, leaving 31 bases between them. The germline V gene has CDR1 MNHEY and CDR2 SMNVEV (reference sequence). The CDR3 runs 20 residues. In DNA form, the CDR3 reads TGTGCCAGCAGTGCAACCCTCTGGAGAGGACAGAGTGGGGAACATCAGCCCCAGCATTTT. Its protein product is CASSATLWRGQSGEHQPQHF.

This clone was observed a few times. The V gene is TRBV14, the J gene TRBJ1-5, with TRBD1 matching 10 bases. CDR3 length equals 19 residues. Germline CDR1 is SGHDN and CDR2 is FVKESK. V lost 1 base, J lost 2 bases, and 11 bases stayed unmatched. In DNA, the CDR3 is TGTGCCAGCAGCCAAGCCCGGGACAGGGGCCTCCTATGCAATCAGCCCCAGCATTTT. The encoded protein is CASSQARDRGLLCNQPQHF.

The chain uses TRBV4-1 and TRBJ2-7, with TRBD2 matching over 7 bases. The CDR3 totals 16 residues. CDR1 and CDR2 from the germline V gene are MGHRA and YSYEKL. The ends lost 2 bases at V and 2 bases at J; junction bases unmatched: 9. CDR3 nucleotide sequence: TGCGCCAGCAGCCAAACGGGCGGGGGAGATCCCTACGAGCAGTACTTC. Residues: CASSQTGGGDPYEQYF.

The V and J genes are TRBV27 and TRBJ1-2, with D possibly TRBD1 on 6 matching bases. The germline V gene has CDR1 MNHEY and CDR2 SMNVEV (reference sequence). V was shortened by 6 bases and J by 8 bases, with 13 bases between the two germline ends. The CDR3 consists of 12 residues. CDR3 sequence: CASRLGADGYTF. The CDR3 DNA follows: TGTGCCAGCAGGCTGGGGGCGGACGGCTACACCTTC.

This clone occurred a few times. The chain carries TRBV19 and TRBJ2-5; 13 nucleotides line up with TRBD2. The junction had 7 bases not matched to a gene; V was cut back by 5 bases and J by 4 bases. Germline lookup yields CDR1 LNHDA and CDR2 SQIVND (reference sequence). The CDR3 runs to 16 residues. CDR3 coding DNA: TGTGCCAGTAGTGCCCTACTAGCGGGAGGGTCAGAGACCCAGTACTTC. It specifies CASSALLAGGSETQYF.

This clone has a handful of counts. The genes are TRBV27 and TRBJ1-6; D is unresolved. Germline V gives CDR1 MNHEY, CDR2 SMNVEV (reference sequence). The CDR3 loop spans 18 amino acids. Trimming shortened V by 0 bases and J by 6 bases, and 18 bases separated the two germline ends. CDR3 protein: CASSLSLQLLMSNSPLHF. For the CDR3, the DNA is TGTGCCAGCAGTTTATCGTTACAGTTATTGATGAGTAATTCACCCCTCCACTTT.

The chain links TRBV15 to TRBJ2-1, with 9 bases identical to TRBD1. The trim removed 0 bases at V and 5 bases at J, leaving 26 bases unmatched. Germline CDR1 is LNHNV and CDR2 is YYDKDF (reference sequence). The CDR3 length is 23 residues. The DNA of the CDR3 is TGTGCCACCAGCAGAGATCGCACCACCGAGGCAGGGACAGGGTTAAAGAAGGACAATGAGCAGTTCTTC. Protein sequence: CATSRDRTTEAGTGLKKDNEQFF.

The CDR3 DNA sequence: TGCAGCGTTGAAGTCGGGGAAAAACTGTTTTTT. This codes for CSVEVGEKLFF. The chain carries TRBV29-1 and TRBJ1-4; D remains ambiguous. The CDR3 has 11 residues. CDR1 and CDR2 from the germline V gene are SQVTM and ANQGSEA. V dropped 1 base and J dropped 8 bases, with 5 bases sitting between them.

This clone was observed a few times. The chain carries TRBV6-6 and TRBJ1-5; perhaps TRBD1 as D (5 bases). Germline CDR1 and CDR2: MNHNY and SVGAGI (reference sequence). The CDR3 has 13 amino acids. Trimming shortened V by 5 bases and J by 5 bases, and 10 bases separated the two germline ends. The CDR3 bases are TGTGCCAGCAGTAAGAAAGGGGATCAGCCCCAGCATTTT. Its protein is CASSKKGDQPQHF.